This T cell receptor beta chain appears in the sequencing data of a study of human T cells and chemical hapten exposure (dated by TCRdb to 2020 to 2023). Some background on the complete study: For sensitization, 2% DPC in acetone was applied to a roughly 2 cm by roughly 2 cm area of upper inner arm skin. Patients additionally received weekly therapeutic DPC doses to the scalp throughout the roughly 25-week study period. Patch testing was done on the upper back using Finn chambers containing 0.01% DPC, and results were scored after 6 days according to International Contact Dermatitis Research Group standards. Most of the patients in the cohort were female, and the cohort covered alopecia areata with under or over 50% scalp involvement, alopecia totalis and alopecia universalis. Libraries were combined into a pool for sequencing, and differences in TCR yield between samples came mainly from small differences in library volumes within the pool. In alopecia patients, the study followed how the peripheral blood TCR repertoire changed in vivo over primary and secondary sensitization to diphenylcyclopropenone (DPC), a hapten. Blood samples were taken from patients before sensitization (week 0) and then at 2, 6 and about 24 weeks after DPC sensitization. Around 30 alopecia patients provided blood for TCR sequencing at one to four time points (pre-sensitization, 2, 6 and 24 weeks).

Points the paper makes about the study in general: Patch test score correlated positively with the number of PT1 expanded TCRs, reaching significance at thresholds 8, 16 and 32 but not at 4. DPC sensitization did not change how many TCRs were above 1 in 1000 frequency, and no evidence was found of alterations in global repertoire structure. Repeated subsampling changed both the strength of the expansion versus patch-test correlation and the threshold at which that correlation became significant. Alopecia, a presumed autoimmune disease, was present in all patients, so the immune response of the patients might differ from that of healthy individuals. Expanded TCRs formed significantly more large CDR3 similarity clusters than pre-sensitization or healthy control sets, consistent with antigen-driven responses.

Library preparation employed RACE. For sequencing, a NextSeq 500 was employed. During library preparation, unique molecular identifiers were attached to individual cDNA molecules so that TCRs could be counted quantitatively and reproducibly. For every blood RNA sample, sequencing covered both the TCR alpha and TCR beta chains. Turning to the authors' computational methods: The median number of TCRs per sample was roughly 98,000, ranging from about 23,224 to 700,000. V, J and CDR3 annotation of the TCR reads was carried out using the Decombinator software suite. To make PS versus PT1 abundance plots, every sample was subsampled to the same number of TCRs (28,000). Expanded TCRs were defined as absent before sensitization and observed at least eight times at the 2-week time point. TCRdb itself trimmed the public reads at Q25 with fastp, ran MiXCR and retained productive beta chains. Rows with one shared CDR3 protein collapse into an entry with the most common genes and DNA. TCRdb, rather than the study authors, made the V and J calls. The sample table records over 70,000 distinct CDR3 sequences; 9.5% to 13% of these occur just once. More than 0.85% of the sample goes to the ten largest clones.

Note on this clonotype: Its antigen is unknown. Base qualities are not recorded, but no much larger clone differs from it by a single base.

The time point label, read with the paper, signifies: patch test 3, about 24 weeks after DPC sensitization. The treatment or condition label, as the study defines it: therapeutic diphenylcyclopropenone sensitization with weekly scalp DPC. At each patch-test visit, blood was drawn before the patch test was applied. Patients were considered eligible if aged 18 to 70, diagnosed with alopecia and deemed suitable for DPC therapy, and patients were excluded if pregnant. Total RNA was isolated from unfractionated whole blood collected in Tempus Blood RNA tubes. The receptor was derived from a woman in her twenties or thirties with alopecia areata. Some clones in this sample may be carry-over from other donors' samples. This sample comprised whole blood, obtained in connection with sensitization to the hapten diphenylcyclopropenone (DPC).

The base sequence is TGTGCCAGCAGCGCCGGTCGCCAGAACCAAGAGACCCAGTACTTC. It translates as CASSAGRQNQETQYF. The V gene is TRBV9 and the J gene is TRBJ2-5; a confident D gene designation cannot be given. The germline V gene sets CDR1 to SGDLS and CDR2 to YYNGEE. From cysteine to phenylalanine, the CDR3 is 15 amino acids long. The entry retains the CDR3 DNA only, 45 bases that are in frame from base 1. Trimming costs V 3 bases and J 0 bases, and their ends lie 12 bases apart. Joined to the reference TRBV9 and TRBJ2-5 proteins, this CDR3 gives the full variable domain: DSGVTQTPKHLITATGQRVTLRCSPRSGDLSVYWYQQSLDQGLQFLIQYYNGEERAKGNILERFSAQQFPDLHSELNLSSLELGDSALYFCASSAGRQNQETQYFGPGTRLLVL.